The rows below give T cell receptor beta chains drawn from one sample of a study of blood T cell repertoires in COVID-19. Libraries were prepared by immunoSEQ multiplex PCR; TCRdb keeps only in-frame clonotypes and omits some of them. The sample carries about 17,000 clones, roughly 87% recorded once. The sequencing input was peripheral blood. Receptor source: a man aged 45 to 65 with active COVID-19. Both conserved end residues are part of each CDR3. The D gene is left open where the match is weak. Clone size, where shown, is once, few, many, or a class for clones that have expanded.

TRBJ1-2 TRBV4-1 . . TGCGCCAGCAGCCAAACCTTCGGACTGACAAACTATGGCTACACCTTC CASSQTFGLTNYGYTF
TRBJ1-1 TRBV5-1 . TRBD1 TGCGCCAGCAGCCCAGACGGCAGGGGGATCACTGAAGCTTTCTTT CASSPDGRGITEAFF
TRBJ2-3 TRBV19 . . TGTGCCAGTAGTATTGATTCAGGTGTGGATACGCAGTATTTT CASSIDSGVDTQYF
TRBJ2-7 TRBV7-8 few . TGTGCCAGCAGCTTAGTTGCGGGATTTTACTCCTACGAGCAGTACTTC CASSLVAGFYSYEQYF
TRBJ2-2 TRBV4-1 once . TGCGCCAGCAGCCAAGGACTCCTACGTCGTCAGGGCCCCAACACCGGGGAGCTGTTTTTT CASSQGLLRRQGPNTGELFF
TRBJ2-1 TRBV24-1 . TRBD2 TGTGCCACCAGTGATTTTAGGACTAGCGGTGAGCAGTTCTTC CATSDFRTSGEQFF
TRBJ2-3 TRBV18 . TRBD2 TGTGCCAGCTCTCGAACTAGCGGACCAACAGATACGCAGTATTTT CASSRTSGPTDTQYF
TRBJ1-2 TRBV3-1/TRBV3-2 . TRBD1 TGTGCCAGCAGCCAAGCGGGACAGATGCGTAACTATGGCTACACCTTC CASSQAGQMRNYGYTF
TRBJ1-1 TRBV4-2 . . TGTGCCAGCAGCCTGTCGAGGGGGGGGAACACTGAAGCTTTCTTT CASSLSRGGNTEAFF
TRBJ1-5 TRBV24-1 . TRBD1 TGTGCCACCAGTGACCCCGGACAGGGCGGCAATCAGCCCCAGCATTTT CATSDPGQGGNQPQHF
TRBJ2-1 TRBV2 . . TGTGCCAGCAGGTTGGGGACTCTTACTACTGTGTACAATGAGCAGTTCTTC CASRLGTLTTVYNEQFF
TRBJ2-5 TRBV5-1 . . TGCGCCAGCAGCATCTATGGGGGGAGAGAGACCCAGTACTTC CASSIYGGRETQYF
TRBJ2-7 TRBV2 . TRBD1 TGTGCCAGCAGTACACCCCCCGGGACAGGCTCCTACGAGCAGTACTTC CASSTPPGTGSYEQYF
TRBJ2-7 TRBV11-2 . . TGTGCCAGCAGCCACTATCAGGGGAAGCTCTACGAGCAGTACTTC CASSHYQGKLYEQYF
TRBJ2-7 TRBV5-1 . . TGCGCCAGCAGCGTAGACAGCACCTACGAGCAGTACTTC CASSVDSTYEQYF
TRBJ2-7 TRBV7-8 . . TGTGCCAGCTGTATAGGGGCGTCCTACGAGCAGTACTTC CASCIGASYEQYF
TRBJ1-2 TRBV18 . . TGTGCCAGCTCACCCCGTGGAGACTACTACTATGGCTACACCTTC CASSPRGDYYYGYTF
TRBJ2-1 TRBV10-3 . . TGTGCCATCGGGGGAGGGACATCCTCCGTATACAATGAGCAGTTCTTC CAIGGGTSSVYNEQFF
TRBJ2-1 TRBV4-3 . TRBD2 TGCGCCAGCAGCCAAGGAGGTCGGGACTACTACAATGAGCAGTTCTTC CASSQGGRDYYNEQFF
TRBJ2-2 TRBV4-3 once TRBD2 TGCGCCAGCAGCCAAGATTTGAGCGGGACGGGCACCGGGGAGCTGTTTTTT CASSQDLSGTGTGELFF
TRBJ1-6 TRBV28 . . TGTGCCAGCTCTCGGGCGGGGCAGGGCAATTCACCCCTCCACTTT CASSRAGQGNSPLHF
TRBJ2-7 TRBV9 . . TGTGCCAGCAGCGTAGACGGGGACTACGAGCAGTACTTC CASSVDGDYEQYF
TRBJ1-4 TRBV28 once TRBD1 TGTGCCAGCAGCCCACAGGGGGCTCTTGAAAAACTGTTTTTT CASSPQGALEKLFF
TRBJ2-1 TRBV20-1 . . TGCAGTGCTAGAGATGCGAATGAGCAGTTCTTC CSARDANEQFF
TRBJ2-1 TRBV27 . TRBD1 TGTGCCAGCAGTCGAGGTTTAGGACAGGAGCTATTATACAATGAGCAGTTCTTC CASSRGLGQELLYNEQFF
TRBJ2-7 TRBV27 . TRBD2 TGTGCCAGCAGCCCCTGGGCTAGCGGGAGGTACGAGCAGTACTTC CASSPWASGRYEQYF
TRBJ2-5 TRBV13 . . TGTGCCAGCAGCTTAGGCTTACCCCCCACTAGCTTTGAGACCCAGTACTTC CASSLGLPPTSFETQYF
TRBJ2-1 TRBV4-1 . TRBD2 TGCGCCAGCAGCACTCGCGCGGGAGACTACAATGAGCAGTTCTTC CASSTRAGDYNEQFF
TRBJ1-1 TRBV11-2 . . TGTGCCAGCAGCCCAGCGGGGACTCTCTCTCGGGGGAACACTGAAGCTTTCTTT CASSPAGTLSRGNTEAFF
TRBJ2-7 TRBV7-8 . . TGTGCCAGCAGCCCAAGGGTTCAGGGCTACGAGCAGTACTTC CASSPRVQGYEQYF
TRBJ2-2 TRBV5-1 . . TGCGCCAGGAGAACGGTCCTTGCCTCCACCGGGGAGCTGTTTTTT CARRTVLASTGELFF
TRBJ2-1 TRBV6-5 few . TGTGCCAGCACACTAGCATATTCCACTAATGAGCAGTTCTTC CASTLAYSTNEQFF
TRBJ2-3 TRBV19 once TRBD2 TGTGCCAGTAGTACGCTAGCGGGTACTACTAGCACAGATACGCAGTATTTT CASSTLAGTTSTDTQYF
TRBJ1-1 TRBV5-1 . . TGCGCCAGCAGCTTCGGGACACTCAACACTGAAGCTTTCTTT CASSFGTLNTEAFF
TRBJ1-1 TRBV5-1 . TRBD1 TGCGCCAGCAGCCCACGACAGGGGCGGGCTGAAGCTTTCTTT CASSPRQGRAEAFF
TRBJ2-1 TRBV14 . TRBD1 TGTGCCAGCAGCCAAGAACAGGGGACCTCCTACAATGAGCAGTTCTTC CASSQEQGTSYNEQFF
TRBJ1-1 TRBV5-4 . TRBD1 TGTGCCAGCAGCTTTGACGGGACAGCCCGGAACACTGAAGCTTTCTTT CASSFDGTARNTEAFF
TRBJ2-1 TRBV7-2 . TRBD2 TGTGCCAGCAGCCTTAGCGGGAGGAATGAGCAGTTCTTC CASSLSGRNEQFF
TRBJ2-5 TRBV5-1 once . TGCGCCAGCAGCTTGGCCGGAGGACAAGAGACCCAGTACTTC CASSLAGGQETQYF
TRBJ1-3 TRBV29-1 . . TGCAGCGCTACTTACGTTGGAAACACCATATATTTT CSATYVGNTIYF
TRBJ2-5 TRBV15 . TRBD1 TGTGCCACCAGCAGAGGGTTACAGGGGCAAGAGACCCAGTACTTC CATSRGLQGQETQYF
TRBJ1-2 TRBV5-4 . . TGTGCCAGCAGCAGACAGCGGGACTATGGCTACACCTTC CASSRQRDYGYTF
TRBJ2-1 TRBV7-9 . TRBD2 TGTGCCAGCAGCCCGACTAGCGGGAGCCACAATGAGCAGTTCTTC CASSPTSGSHNEQFF
TRBJ1-2 TRBV25-1 . TRBD1 TGTGCCAGCAGTGGGGGCCAGGGGGCGCGGCCCCTGGGGGGCTACACCTTC CASSGGQGARPLGGYTF
TRBJ2-7 TRBV6-2/TRBV6-3 . TRBD2 TGTGCCAGCAGTGCACAGACTAGCGGGAGCTCCTACGAGCAGTACTTC CASSAQTSGSSYEQYF
TRBJ1-4 TRBV19 . . TGTGCCAGTAGCTTCTTACAGGGTAGTGGAGAAAAACTGTTTTTT CASSFLQGSGEKLFF
TRBJ2-6 TRBV11-3 once . TGTGCCAGCAGCTTAGGCCCAGGGGATGGGGCCAACGTCCTGACTTTC CASSLGPGDGANVLTF